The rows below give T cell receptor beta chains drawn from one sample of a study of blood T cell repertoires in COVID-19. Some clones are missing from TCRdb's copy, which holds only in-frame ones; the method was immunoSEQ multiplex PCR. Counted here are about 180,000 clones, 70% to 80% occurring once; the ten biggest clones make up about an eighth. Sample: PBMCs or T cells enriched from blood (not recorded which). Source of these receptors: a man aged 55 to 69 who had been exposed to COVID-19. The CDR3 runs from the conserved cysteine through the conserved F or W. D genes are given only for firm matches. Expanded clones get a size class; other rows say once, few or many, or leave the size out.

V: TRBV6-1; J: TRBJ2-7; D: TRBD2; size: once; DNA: TGTGCCAGCAGTGAAGCGCGCGGGAGAGGGTACGAGCAGTACTTC; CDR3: CASSEARGRGYEQYF
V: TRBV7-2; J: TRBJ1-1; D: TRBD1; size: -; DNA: TGTGCCAGCAGCCCCACAGGGGGCGCGATTGAAGCTTTCTTT; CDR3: CASSPTGGAIEAFF
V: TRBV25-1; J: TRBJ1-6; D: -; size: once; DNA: TGTGCCAGCAGTGAAGGGACAAAACCAAATTCACCCCTCCACTTT; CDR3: CASSEGTKPNSPLHF
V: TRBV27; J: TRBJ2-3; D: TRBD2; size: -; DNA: TGTGCCAGCAGACCTAGCGGCTTCACAGATACGCAGTATTTT; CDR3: CASRPSGFTDTQYF
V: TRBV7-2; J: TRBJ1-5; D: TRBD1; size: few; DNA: TGTGCCAGCAGCTTCGGACAGGGCAATCAGCCCCAGCATTTT; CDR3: CASSFGQGNQPQHF
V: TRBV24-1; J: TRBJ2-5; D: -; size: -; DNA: TGTGCCACCAGTGATCGGACAGAAGTACAAGAGACCCAGTACTTC; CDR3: CATSDRTEVQETQYF
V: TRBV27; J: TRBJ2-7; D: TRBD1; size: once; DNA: TGTGCCAGCAGTTTCCTGGACAGGGGCCACGAGCAGTACTTC; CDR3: CASSFLDRGHEQYF
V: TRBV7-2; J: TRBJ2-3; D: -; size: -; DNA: TGTGCCAGCAGCTCTTCAGGGGCGACGTGGGATACGCAGTATTTT; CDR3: CASSSSGATWDTQYF
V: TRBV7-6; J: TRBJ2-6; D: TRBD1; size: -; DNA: TGTGCCAGCAGCTTAGATGGACAGGGCGCTTTCTCTGGGGCCAACGTCCTGACTTTC; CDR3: CASSLDGQGAFSGANVLTF
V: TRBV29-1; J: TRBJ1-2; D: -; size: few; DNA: TGCAGCGTTGAATTCTCAGGGTGGGGCTACACCTTC; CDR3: CSVEFSGWGYTF
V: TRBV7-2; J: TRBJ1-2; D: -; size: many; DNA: TGTGCCAGCACCCCTGGGGGCACGGTCAACTATGGCTACACCTTC; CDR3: CASTPGGTVNYGYTF
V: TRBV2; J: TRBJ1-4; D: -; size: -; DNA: TGTGCCAGCAAGAATACCGGGAAAGCAAATGAAAAACTGTTTTTT; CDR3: CASKNTGKANEKLFF
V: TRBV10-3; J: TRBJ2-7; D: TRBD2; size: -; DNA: TGTGCCACCGGGGGGAGCGGGATCTCCTACGAGCAGTACTTC; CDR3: CATGGSGISYEQYF
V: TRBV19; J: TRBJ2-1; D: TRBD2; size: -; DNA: TGTGCCAGTAGGTTAGCGGGACGGTACAATGAGCAGTTCTTC; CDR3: CASRLAGRYNEQFF
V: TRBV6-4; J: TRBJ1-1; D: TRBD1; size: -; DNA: TGTGCCAGCAGTGACAGCAGACAGGGGAACACTGAAGCTTTCTTT; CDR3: CASSDSRQGNTEAFF
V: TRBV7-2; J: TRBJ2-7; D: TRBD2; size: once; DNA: TGTGCCAGCAGCTCAGCGTGGACTAGCGGATCGGAGCAGTACTTC; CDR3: CASSSAWTSGSEQYF
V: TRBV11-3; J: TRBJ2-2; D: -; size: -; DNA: TGTGCCAGCAGCTTGGGGGGGAACACCGGGGAGCTGTTTTTT; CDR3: CASSLGGNTGELFF
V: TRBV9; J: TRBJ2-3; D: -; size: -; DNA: TGTGCCAGCAGCGTAAGGAGGGGCGGGGCGGGCTCAGATACGCAGTATTTT; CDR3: CASSVRRGGAGSDTQYF
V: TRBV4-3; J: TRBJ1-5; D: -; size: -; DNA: TGCGCCAGCAGCCAAGATCTGGTGACACACAATCAGCCCCAGCATTTT; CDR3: CASSQDLVTHNQPQHF
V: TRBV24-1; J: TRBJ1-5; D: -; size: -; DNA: TGTGCCACCATGGGGGAGGGCAATCAGCCCCAGCATTTT; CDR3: CATMGEGNQPQHF
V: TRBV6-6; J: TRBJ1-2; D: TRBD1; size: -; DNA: TGTGCCAGCAGCACCGACAGGGGATCCTCGTATGGCTACACCTTC; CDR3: CASSTDRGSSYGYTF
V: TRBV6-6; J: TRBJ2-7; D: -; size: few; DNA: TGTGCCACCTCGGCGCAGGCCCACTACGAGCAGTACTTC; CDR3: CATSAQAHYEQYF
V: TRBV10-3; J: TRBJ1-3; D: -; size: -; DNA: TGTGCCACAAACAGCGAGGACAGCGCCTTATTCTCTGGAAACACCATATATTTT; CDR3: CATNSEDSALFSGNTIYF
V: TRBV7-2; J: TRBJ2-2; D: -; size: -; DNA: TGTGCCAGCAGACCCGGGGTCACCGGGGAGCTGTTTTTT; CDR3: CASRPGVTGELFF
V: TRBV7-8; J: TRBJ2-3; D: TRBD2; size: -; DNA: TGTGCCAGCAGCTTAGTAGGGACTAGCGGGAGTAGCACAGATACGCAGTATTTT; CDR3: CASSLVGTSGSSTDTQYF
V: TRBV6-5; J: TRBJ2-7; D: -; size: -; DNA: TGTGCCAGCAGCCAAGAAGGGGGTAGAACCTACGAGCAGTACTTC; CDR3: CASSQEGGRTYEQYF
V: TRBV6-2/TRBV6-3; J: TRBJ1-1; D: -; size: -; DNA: TGTGCCAGCAGTCAGACTAGCACTGAAGCTTTCTTT; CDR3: CASSQTSTEAFF
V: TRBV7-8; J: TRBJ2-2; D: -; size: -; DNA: TGTGCCAGCAGCCAGGGACAGAACACCGGGGAGCTGTTTTTT; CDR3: CASSQGQNTGELFF
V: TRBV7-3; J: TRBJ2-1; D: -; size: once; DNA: TGTGCCAGCAGCTTGAGGGGGACTACATCAAACAATGAGCAGTTCTTC; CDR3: CASSLRGTTSNNEQFF
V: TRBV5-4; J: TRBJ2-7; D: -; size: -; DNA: TGTGCCAGCAGCCCTATCCCGTCCTACGAGCAGTACTTC; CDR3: CASSPIPSYEQYF
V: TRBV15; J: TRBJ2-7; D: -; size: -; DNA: TGTGCCACCAGCAGAGATCTCTTGCTACCCAGGGAGCAGTACTTC; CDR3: CATSRDLLLPREQYF
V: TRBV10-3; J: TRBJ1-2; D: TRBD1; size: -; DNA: TGTGCCATCCCCGGACAGGGCAACTATGGCTACACCTTC; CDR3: CAIPGQGNYGYTF
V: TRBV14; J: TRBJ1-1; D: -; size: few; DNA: TGTGCCAGCAGATACTTGGGGGCAAACACTGAAGCTTTCTTT; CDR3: CASRYLGANTEAFF
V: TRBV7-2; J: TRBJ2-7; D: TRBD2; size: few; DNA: TGTGCCAGCAGCTTATCCGGCGGGAGTGGGTACGAGCAGTACTTC; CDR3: CASSLSGGSGYEQYF
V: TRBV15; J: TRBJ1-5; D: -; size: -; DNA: TGTGCCACCAGCAGAGATGGGGGGGCGCTTCCCCAGCCCCAGCATTTT; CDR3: CATSRDGGALPQPQHF
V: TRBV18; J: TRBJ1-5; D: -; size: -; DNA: TGTGCCAGCTCACCACGAGGAGATAGCAATCAGCCCCAGCATTTT; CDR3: CASSPRGDSNQPQHF
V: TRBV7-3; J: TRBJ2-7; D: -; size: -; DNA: TGTGCCAGCAGCTTAGCGCGACAATACGAGCAGTACTTC; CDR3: CASSLARQYEQYF
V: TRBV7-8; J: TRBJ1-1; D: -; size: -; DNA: TGTGCCAGCAGCTTAGGAGCAGGGGAAGGGACTGAAGCTTTCTTT; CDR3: CASSLGAGEGTEAFF
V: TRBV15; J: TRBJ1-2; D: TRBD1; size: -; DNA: TGTGCCACCAGCAGAGCCGGGACAGGAAACTATGGCTACACCTTC; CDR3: CATSRAGTGNYGYTF
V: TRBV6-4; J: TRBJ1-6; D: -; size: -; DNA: TGTGCCAGCAGTGACCGTGCAGGGAATTCACCCCTCCACTTT; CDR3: CASSDRAGNSPLHF
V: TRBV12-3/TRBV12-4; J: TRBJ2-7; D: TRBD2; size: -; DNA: TGTGCCAGCAGTTTGGGCGGGAGTCGGTACTTC; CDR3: CASSLGGSRYF
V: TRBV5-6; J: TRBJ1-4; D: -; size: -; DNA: TGTGCCAGCAGCCCGGGACTTTCTGGCGGTGAAAAACTGTTTTTT; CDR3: CASSPGLSGGEKLFF